Below, 25 T cell receptor beta chains from the same sample are listed, as sequenced in a study of cytomegalovirus exposure and HLA in healthy donors. The PCR was carried out with 60 Vbeta primers and 13 Jbeta primers. Using immunoSEQ multiplex PCR, the repertoire was profiled, and TCRdb retains in-frame clones only, with some absent. Of 70,000 to 95,000 clones listed, about 77% are singletons. The sample was PBMCs. The receptor source for this set is a man aged 50 or older in good health and CMV-seronegative.

This rearrangement joins TRBV13 to TRBJ1-6, with 10 bases identical to TRBD1. The CDR3 contains 17 residues. V lost 1 base to trimming and J lost 7 bases; unmatched junction nucleotides: 7. Germline-derived CDR1 and CDR2 are PRHDT and FYEKMQ (reference sequence). CDR3 sequence reads: CASSLASGTGENSPLHF. The CDR3 bases are TGTGCCAGCAGCTTAGCTAGCGGGACAGGGGAAAATTCACCCCTCCACTTT.

The V gene is TRBV7-8, the J gene TRBJ2-5; no definite D call. Near its end, the DNA agrees better with TRBJ2-7, so the J call may be wrong. Germline V gives CDR1 SGHVS, CDR2 FQNEAQ. The CDR3 has 12 amino acids. The CDR3 DNA follows: TGTGCCAGCAGCTTAGAGGACTACGAGCAGTACTTC. This sequence encodes CASSLEDYEQYF.

The chain combines TRBV5-1 with TRBJ2-2; 9 nucleotides align to TRBD1. V trimming: 3 bases; J trimming: 7 bases; junction bases outside the gene matches: 10. The CDR3 runs to 16 residues. In germline, CDR1 is SGHRS, CDR2 YFSETQ. CDR3 region: CASSSQGQGRGGELFF. The CDR3 DNA sequence: TGCGCCAGCAGCTCTCAAGGACAGGGGCGAGGCGGGGAGCTGTTTTTT.

This clone was seen a handful of times. One end of the junction does not line up with germline, which may come from a read error. This rearrangement joins TRBV30 to TRBJ1-3; D might be TRBD1 (5 bases). The CDR3 sequence is 11 residues long. From germline, CDR1 is GTSNPN and CDR2 SVGIG (reference sequence). CDR3 residues: CAWESTGTAHF. The CDR3 coding sequence is TGTGCCTGGGAATCTACCGGGACTGCTCATTTT.

This clone has more than one count but fewer than ten. The chain uses TRBV6-5 and TRBJ2-7, with D perhaps TRBD1 (7 bases). Trimming left V 5 bases short and J 4 bases short, with 12 bases between. CDR1 and CDR2 from the germline V gene are MNHEY and SVGAGI. This CDR3 has 13 residues. The CDR3 is CASSQAGGYEQYF. CDR3 nucleotides: TGTGCCAGCAGTCAGGCAGGGGGGTACGAGCAGTACTTC.

V usage is TRBV5-1 and J usage is TRBJ1-2, with TRBD1 identical over 7 bases. The CDR3 length is 15 residues. Trimming at V came to 4 bases and at J to 0 bases, leaving 6 bases not matched to a gene. Germline CDR1 is SGHRS and CDR2 is YFSETQ. Written as DNA, the CDR3 is TGCGCCAGCAGCGAGGGGGCCAGGTCTAACTATGGCTACACCTTC. Its translation is CASSEGARSNYGYTF.

The chain links TRBV7-6 to TRBJ2-3, with TRBD2 matching 13 bases. This CDR3 is built from 18 residues. The V gene's germline CDR1 is SGHVS and CDR2 FNYEAQ. With 4 bases clipped from V and 5 bases from J, the junction kept 12 bases outside the gene matches. The chain's CDR3 is CASSSHSTSGGARDTQYF. The CDR3 coding sequence is TGTGCCAGCAGCTCCCATTCTACTAGCGGGGGGGCGAGAGATACGCAGTATTTT.

The chain uses TRBV19 and TRBJ1-2; the match to TRBD1 covers 7 bases. Germline V gene lookup returns CDR1 LNHDA and CDR2 SQIVND (reference sequence). With 6 bases clipped from V and 6 bases from J, the junction kept 1 base outside the gene matches. CDR3 length: 11 residues. In DNA form, the CDR3 reads TGTGCCAGTAGGACAGGGCATGGCTACACCTTC. This sequence encodes CASRTGHGYTF.

V usage is TRBV10-3 and J usage is TRBJ1-5; D is possibly TRBD1 (5 bases). The CDR3 loop spans 15 amino acids. V lost 5 bases, J lost 0 bases, and 11 bases lay in between. The germline CDR1 and CDR2 sequences are ENHRY and SYGVKD. The CDR3 region has the DNA TGTGCCATCAGTCGGGGGGGGGATAGCAATCAGCCCCAGCATTTT. It is translated as CAISRGGDSNQPQHF.

For the CDR3, the DNA is TGCGCCAGCAGCTTGGGGGACAGGGACACCGGGGAGCTGTTTTTT. Its translation is CASSLGDRDTGELFF. V usage is TRBV5-1 and J usage is TRBJ2-2; 9 bases agree with TRBD1. Unmatched junction bases numbered 0, after V lost 0 bases and J lost 3 bases. The CDR3 contains 15 residues. Per germline, CDR1 SGHRS and CDR2 YFSETQ.

This clone was counted a single time. V and J are TRBV27 and TRBJ2-7; 9 bases line up with TRBD1. The CDR3 is 17 amino acids. Germline CDR1 MNHEY, CDR2 SMNVEV (reference sequence). Trimming at V came to 1 base and at J to 3 bases, leaving 10 bases not matched to a gene. CDR3 sequence (DNA): TGTGCCAGCAGTTTATTATCCTTGGACAGGGGCGGCTACGAGCAGTACTTC. This sequence encodes CASSLLSLDRGGYEQYF.

The chain is built from TRBV27 and TRBJ2-7, with a tentative D call TRBD1 (5 bases). V was clipped by 2 bases and J by 4 bases, with 18 bases between them. The CDR3 has 16 residues. Germline values: CDR1 MNHEY, CDR2 SMNVEV (reference sequence). This CDR3 reads CASSLGAVGKGYEQYF. The CDR3 DNA sequence: TGTGCCAGCAGTTTAGGGGCCGTGGGCAAGGGATACGAGCAGTACTTC.

This chain links TRBV28 with TRBJ1-2, with D unclear. Germline loops: CDR1 MDHEN, CDR2 SYDVKM. This CDR3 has 11 residues. V was trimmed by 7 bases and J by 8 bases, leaving 11 bases between them. The CDR3 nucleotides are TGTGCCAGCATGGAAGGGAGGGGCTACACCTTC. Its translation: CASMEGRGYTF.

This clone occurred a few times. The chain carries TRBV6-5 and TRBJ2-7; 7 bases map to TRBD1. In germline, CDR1 is MNHEY, CDR2 SVGAGI. V was clipped by 6 bases and J by 4 bases; unmatched bases: 3. CDR3 size: 12 residues. CDR3 sequence reads: CASRTGYYEQYF. Written as DNA, the CDR3 is TGTGCCAGCAGGACAGGGTATTACGAGCAGTACTTC.

The chain carries TRBV7-2 and TRBJ2-5; the match to TRBD2 covers 11 bases. The CDR3 extends over 16 amino acids. V shed 4 bases and J 7 bases; nucleotides not matched to a gene: 11. From germline, CDR1 is SGHTA and CDR2 FQGNSA. CDR3 sequence reads: CASSSATLAGGGTQYF. For the CDR3, the DNA is TGTGCCAGCAGCTCAGCCACTCTAGCGGGGGGAGGGACCCAGTACTTC. The entire variable domain, with the rest obtained from reference TRBV7-2 and TRBJ2-5, is as follows: GAGVSQSPSNKVTEKGKDVELRCDPISGHTALYWYRQSLGQGLEFLIYFQGNSAPDKSGLPSDRFSAERTGGSVSTLTIQRTQQEDSAVYLCASSSATLAGGGTQYFGPGTRLLVL.

V usage is TRBV9 and J usage is TRBJ2-1, with 9 bases that match TRBD2. CDR3 length equals 15 residues. V was pared by 0 bases and J by 8 bases, with 6 bases of the junction left unmatched. Germline CDR1 is SGDLS and CDR2 is YYNGEE. The CDR3 protein is CASSVEAGGLYEQFF. Written as DNA, the CDR3 is TGTGCCAGCAGCGTAGAGGCGGGGGGGCTGTATGAGCAGTTCTTC. Using reference TRBV9 and TRBJ2-1 for the parts outside the CDR3, the full variable domain is DSGVTQTPKHLITATGQRVTLRCSPRSGDLSVYWYQQSLDQGLQFLIQYYNGEERAKGNILERFSAQQFPDLHSELNLSSLELGDSALYFCASSVEAGGLYEQFFGPGTRLTVL.

The chain couples TRBV18 to TRBJ2-1; D unclear. The V end lost 1 base, the J end lost 1 base, and 8 bases lay between the germline ends. The CDR3 spans 15 residues. In germline, CDR1 is KGHSH, CDR2 LQKENI. CDR3: CASSPQSVSYNEQFF. The CDR3 region has the DNA TGTGCCAGCTCACCACAATCCGTTTCCTACAATGAGCAGTTCTTC.

This chain connects TRBV6-5 to TRBJ1-2; possibly TRBD1 for D (6 bases). CDR1 and CDR2 (germline): MNHEY, SVGAGI. The CDR3 is 15 amino acids. V shed 2 bases and J shed 8 bases, with 18 bases lying between them. The CDR3 nucleotides read TGTGCCAGCAGTTACCACCAAAGACAGGCTGGAGGCTACACCTTC. It encodes CASSYHQRQAGGYTF.

The chain combines TRBV2 with TRBJ2-3, with 12 bases aligning to TRBD2. The CDR3 spans 15 residues. The germline gives CDR1 SNHLY, CDR2 FYNNEI. J gave up 6 bases and V 6 bases, and 7 bases lay outside the gene matches. This chain's CDR3 is CASRRLAGGQDTQYF. Here the CDR3 DNA reads TGTGCCAGCAGGCGCCTAGCGGGGGGGCAGGATACGCAGTATTTT.

V is TRBV19 and J is TRBJ1-5; 10 nucleotides agree with TRBD1. V lost 5 bases to trimming and J lost 7 bases; unmatched junction nucleotides: 8. The germline CDR1 and CDR2 sequences are LNHDA and SQIVND (reference sequence). The CDR3 is made up of 15 amino acids. The CDR3 is CASSPRGQGMQPQHF. In DNA form, the CDR3 reads TGTGCCAGTAGTCCCCGGGGACAGGGGATGCAGCCCCAGCATTTT.

The J gene is TRBJ2-5, the V gene TRBV9; possibly TRBD1 for D (5 bases). Trimming took 1 base from V and 2 from J, leaving 9 bases between them. The CDR3 totals 14 residues. The germline gives CDR1 SGDLS, CDR2 YYNGEE. The CDR3 loop reads CASSVQGGQETQYF. CDR3 in DNA: TGTGCCAGCAGCGTACAGGGTGGGCAAGAGACCCAGTACTTC. The variable domain in full, completed from reference TRBV9 and TRBJ2-5, reads DSGVTQTPKHLITATGQRVTLRCSPRSGDLSVYWYQQSLDQGLQFLIQYYNGEERAKGNILERFSAQQFPDLHSELNLSSLELGDSALYFCASSVQGGQETQYFGPGTRLLVL.

The V call is TRBV7-6, the J call TRBJ1-2, with D unresolved. This CDR3 is 16 amino acids long. Trimming removed 1 base from V and 0 bases from J, with 12 bases in between. Germline CDR1 is SGHVS and CDR2 is FNYEAQ. The CDR3 protein is CASSLGVQNSNYGYTF. CDR3 DNA: TGTGCCAGCAGCTTAGGGGTACAGAATTCTAACTATGGCTACACCTTC.

The chain employs TRBV25-1 and TRBJ1-6; 10 bases agree with TRBD1. CDR3 length: 15 residues. Per germline, CDR1 MGHDK and CDR2 SYGVNS. Trimming at V came to 4 bases and at J to 9 bases, leaving 6 bases not matched to a gene. CDR3 amino acids: CASSVSGQGISPLHF. The CDR3 bases are TGTGCCAGCAGTGTGTCGGGACAGGGGATTTCACCCCTCCACTTT.

The chain uses TRBV6-1 and TRBJ2-3; 12 bases line up with TRBD1. The V gene's germline CDR1 is MNHNS and CDR2 SASEGT. Unmatched junction bases numbered 5, after V lost 3 bases and J lost 4 bases. The CDR3 totals 16 residues. CDR3 bases: TGTGCCAGCAGTGAGGACGGGACAGGGGGCGCAGATACGCAGTATTTT. Protein product: CASSEDGTGGADTQYF.

In this sample, this clone turned up a few times. This CDR3 is also generated by other DNA sequences in the sample. This rearrangement joins TRBV5-4 to TRBJ1-6; 10 bases agree with TRBD1. This CDR3 region has 15 residues. Per the germline V gene, CDR1 is SGHNT and CDR2 is YYREEE (reference sequence). V was pared by 2 bases and J by 7 bases, with 3 bases of the junction left unmatched. The CDR3 loop reads CASSLWTGGNSPLHF. The CDR3 nucleotides are TGTGCCAGCAGCTTATGGACAGGGGGAAATTCACCCCTCCACTTT.